Presented here are 24 T cell receptor beta chains from one specimen sequenced in a study of T cell changes during pregnancy in multiple sclerosis. The table came from immunoSEQ multiplex PCR; TCRdb's copy has only in-frame clones and leaves some out. Among roughly 70,000 clones, about 92% were seen once, and the ten largest hold 2.8%. The sequenced sample was peripheral blood, obtained in the third trimester of pregnancy. The receptors originated from a female donor in good health, enrolled as a control in a pregnancy study.

The V call is TRBV4-3, the J call TRBJ1-4; D not certain. V was cut by 0 bases and J by 8 bases, with 4 bases left in between. Germline values: CDR1 LGHNA, CDR2 YSLEER. This CDR3 has 12 amino acids. The CDR3: CASSQEGEKLFF. DNA for the CDR3: TGCGCCAGCAGCCAAGAGGGCGAAAAACTGTTTTTT.

The genes are TRBV19 and TRBJ2-7, with 11 bases identical to TRBD1. V lost 5 bases to trimming and J lost 5 bases; unmatched junction nucleotides: 8. This CDR3 contains 15 residues. Germline CDR1 reads LNHDA; CDR2 reads SQIVND (reference sequence). This chain's CDR3 is CASSPRDRGEDEQYF. The DNA of the CDR3 is TGTGCCAGTAGTCCAAGGGACAGGGGGGAGGACGAGCAGTACTTC.

V gene TRBV5-6 combines with J gene TRBJ2-3; the D gene is possibly TRBD2 (5 bases). V was clipped by 4 bases and J by 2 bases, with 17 bases between them. Germline assignment: CDR1 SGHDT and CDR2 YYEEEE. The CDR3 loop spans 16 amino acids. CDR3 amino acids: CASSLRSGKSTDTQYF. The CDR3 nucleotides read TGTGCCAGCAGCCTACGCTCCGGGAAATCCACAGATACGCAGTATTTT.

This chain links TRBV5-4 with TRBJ2-7; 7 bases align to TRBD1. The CDR3 length is 12 residues. V was clipped by 9 bases and J by 6 bases; unmatched bases: 9. Germline CDR1 is SGHNT and CDR2 is YYREEE (reference sequence). CDR3 DNA: TGTGCCACCATGACAGGGTCTGGCGAGCAGTACTTC. Its protein is CATMTGSGEQYF. The full variable domain, rest sourced from reference TRBV5-4 and TRBJ2-7, is ETGVTQSPTHLIKTRGQQVTLRCSSQSGHNTVSWYQQALGQGPQFIFQYYREEENGRGNFPPRFSGLQFPNYSSELNVNALELDDSALYLCATMTGSGEQYFGPGTRLTVT.

This rearrangement joins TRBV19 to TRBJ1-1, with 7 bases fitting TRBD1. The germline V gene has CDR1 LNHDA and CDR2 SQIVND (reference sequence). J lost 5 bases, V lost 4 bases, and 10 bases had no gene match. CDR3 length equals 15 residues. CDR3 sequence (DNA): TGTGCCAGTAGTACAGAAGGGACAGTCCGAACTGAAGCTTTCTTT. Translated: CASSTEGTVRTEAFF.

This chain joins TRBV6-5 and TRBJ2-3; the match to TRBD2 covers 8 bases. This CDR3 spans 15 amino acids. Trimming at V came to 8 bases and at J to 4 bases, leaving 11 bases not matched to a gene. CDR1 MNHEY and CDR2 SVGAGI come from the germline V gene. The CDR3 protein is CASSAIAGFADTQYF. In DNA form, the CDR3 reads TGTGCCAGCTCGGCGATAGCGGGATTTGCAGATACGCAGTATTTT.

The chain combines TRBV7-3 with TRBJ2-7; TRBD2 matches 7 bases. CDR3 length equals 14 residues. The trim removed 0 bases at V and 5 bases at J, leaving 4 bases unmatched. Germline-derived CDR1 and CDR2 are SGHTA and FQGTGA. The CDR3 spells CASSLTGGRDEQYF. In DNA, the CDR3 is TGTGCCAGCAGCTTAACGGGAGGGCGGGACGAGCAGTACTTC. Based on the CDR3 plus reference TRBV7-3 and TRBJ2-7, the full variable domain is GAGVSQTPSNKVTEKGKYVELRCDPISGHTALYWYRQSLGQGPEFLIYFQGTGAADDSGLPNDRFFAVRPEGSVSTLKIQRTERGDSAVYLCASSLTGGRDEQYFGPGTRLTVT.

The chain employs TRBV7-9 and TRBJ2-7; D is uncertain. The germline V gene encodes CDR1 SEHNR and CDR2 FQNEAQ (reference sequence). The V end lost 1 base, the J end lost 4 bases, and 11 bases lay between the germline ends. This CDR3 is 14 amino acids long. CDR3: CASSLVKQSYEQYF. The CDR3 DNA sequence: TGTGCCAGCAGCTTAGTTAAACAGTCATACGAGCAGTACTTC.

The J gene is TRBJ2-7, the V gene TRBV7-9, with D perhaps TRBD2 (6 bases). CDR3 length equals 14 residues. Deletions cut 5 bases from V and 4 bases from J, with 15 bases between. From germline, CDR1 is SEHNR and CDR2 FQNEAQ (reference sequence). The CDR3 reads CASSKSGPLYEQYF. For the CDR3, the DNA is TGTGCCAGCAGCAAGAGCGGGCCGCTGTACGAGCAGTACTTC.

V gene TRBV28 combines with J gene TRBJ2-3, with 9 bases fitting TRBD1. Germline V gene lookup returns CDR1 MDHEN and CDR2 SYDVKM. The CDR3 covers 15 residues. V gave up 5 bases and J gave up 5 bases; unmatched junction bases: 8. The CDR3 is CASSEPGQGLDTQYF. The CDR3 nucleotides read TGTGCCAGCAGTGAACCGGGACAGGGATTAGATACGCAGTATTTT.

This rearrangement joins TRBV9 to TRBJ1-2, with D possibly TRBD1 on 6 matching bases. The germline V and J ends were trimmed by 0 bases and 2 bases, with 20 bases remaining between them. The germline gives CDR1 SGDLS, CDR2 YYNGEE. The CDR3 sequence is 18 residues long. The CDR3: CASSVGGVGGEPNYGYTF. The CDR3 nucleotides are TGTGCCAGCAGCGTAGGCGGAGTAGGGGGGGAGCCGAACTATGGCTACACCTTC.

The V and J genes are TRBV7-3 and TRBJ1-5; D is unclear. The germline gives CDR1 SGHTA, CDR2 FQGTGA. V was clipped by 1 base and J by 5 bases, with 6 bases between them. The CDR3 contains 13 residues. CDR3 in amino acids: CASSLSIDQPQHF. In DNA form, the CDR3 reads TGTGCCAGCAGCTTAAGTATAGATCAGCCCCAGCATTTT.

The chain recombines TRBV6-5 with TRBJ2-7; 8 positions match TRBD2. V was clipped by 6 bases and J by 7 bases; unmatched bases: 5. CDR1 is MNHEY, CDR2 SVGAGI, per germline. The CDR3 totals 12 residues. CDR3 region: CASSQTGGEQYF. CDR3 DNA: TGTGCCAGCAGCCAAACGGGAGGGGAGCAGTACTTC.

The chain carries TRBV19 and TRBJ2-6; D unclear. V lost 7 bases and J 0 bases, leaving 19 bases between the germline ends. CDR1 is LNHDA, CDR2 SQIVND, per germline (reference sequence). This CDR3 is built from 18 residues. CDR3 amino acids: CASTYRPLTVSGANVLTF. The CDR3, as DNA: TGTGCCAGTACCTATCGCCCTCTAACAGTCTCTGGGGCCAACGTCCTGACTTTC.

The rearrangement joins TRBV6-1 to TRBJ1-6; TRBD1 agrees at 7 bases. Germline V gene lookup returns CDR1 MNHNS and CDR2 SASEGT. After removal of 5 bases from V and 8 bases from J, the junction contained 6 bases not matched to a gene. This CDR3 has 14 amino acids. The CDR3 DNA reads as TGTGCCAGCAGTCCGGGACAGCTATATTCACCCCTCCACTTT. The encoded protein is CASSPGQLYSPLHF.

The chain couples TRBV7-8 to TRBJ1-1; a weak D match, TRBD1 (6 bases). Germline V gene sequence: CDR1 SGHVS, CDR2 FQNEAQ. The V gene lost 8 bases and the J gene lost 4 bases, with 20 bases spanning the gap. The CDR3 runs to 15 residues. The CDR3 bases are TGTGCCAGCTGCCCGGACAGTAGCTTTCTCACTGAAGCTTTCTTT. Protein product: CASCPDSSFLTEAFF.

The chain recombines TRBV7-9 with TRBJ2-1, with TRBD2 matching 7 bases. Losses at the gene ends were 7 bases for V and 9 bases for J; bases not matched to a gene: 15. The germline CDR1 and CDR2 sequences are SEHNR and FQNEAQ (reference sequence). The CDR3 covers 15 residues. In DNA form, the CDR3 reads TGTGCCAGCACCCTAATGTCGGGAGGACCTGGTGAGCAGTTCTTC. Its protein product is CASTLMSGGPGEQFF.

V usage is TRBV7-2 and J usage is TRBJ2-7; possibly TRBD2 for D (6 bases). CDR1 and CDR2 (germline): SGHTA, FQGNSA. V dropped 4 bases and J dropped 0 bases, with 19 bases sitting between them. The CDR3 sequence is 17 residues long. CDR3 sequence: CASSSSMGGTSSYEQYF. As DNA, the CDR3 is TGTGCCAGCAGCTCGAGTATGGGCGGGACGAGCTCCTACGAGCAGTACTTC.

The V call is TRBV5-5, the J call TRBJ2-3; 7 positions agree with TRBD1. With V trimmed by 1 base and J by 5 bases, 16 bases remained unmatched. The CDR3 consists of 18 residues. Germline lookup yields CDR1 SGHKS and CDR2 YYEKEE (reference sequence). The CDR3 spells CASSLFPRDSSLLDTQYF. CDR3 DNA: TGTGCCAGCAGCTTGTTCCCCCGGGACAGTAGTCTCCTAGATACGCAGTATTTT.

This chain connects TRBV6-5 to TRBJ2-1; 7 bases are shared with TRBD1. CDR1 and CDR2 (germline): MNHEY, SVGAGI. With 5 bases clipped from V and 7 bases from J, the junction kept 11 bases outside the gene matches. The CDR3 runs 15 residues. CDR3: CASSAGTALRNEQFF. DNA of the CDR3: TGTGCCAGCAGTGCCGGGACAGCCCTTCGAAATGAGCAGTTCTTC.

CDR3 region: CASSSRGGQGNEQFF. CDR3 in DNA: TGTGCCAGCAGCTCTCGGGGGGGCCAGGGAAATGAGCAGTTCTTC. V gene TRBV5-4 combines with J gene TRBJ2-1; the match to TRBD2 covers 8 bases. The CDR3 length is 15 residues. Germline CDR1 is SGHNT and CDR2 is YYREEE (reference sequence). The trim removed 3 bases at V and 7 bases at J, leaving 9 bases unmatched. Full variable domain (outside the CDR3, taken from reference TRBV5-4 and TRBJ2-1): ETGVTQSPTHLIKTRGQQVTLRCSSQSGHNTVSWYQQALGQGPQFIFQYYREEENGRGNFPPRFSGLQFPNYSSELNVNALELDDSALYLCASSSRGGQGNEQFFGPGTRLTVL.

This chain joins TRBV15 and TRBJ1-1, with D perhaps matching TRBD1 (5 bases). The CDR3 has 13 amino acids. The germline CDR1 and CDR2 sequences are LNHNV and YYDKDF (reference sequence). Trimming removed 1 base from V and 4 bases from J, with 7 bases in between. The CDR3 loop is CATSRATGTEAFF. The CDR3 nucleotides are TGTGCCACCAGCAGAGCTACAGGCACTGAAGCTTTCTTT.

This clone was found once. V and J are TRBV7-2 and TRBJ2-2; 10 bases agree with TRBD1. Germline V lookup: CDR1 SGHTA, CDR2 FQGNSA. J lost 4 bases, V lost 4 bases, and 6 bases had no gene match. This CDR3 contains 16 residues. The CDR3 region has the DNA TGTGCCAGCAGCTCCCGACAGGGGGCGACCACCGGGGAGCTGTTTTTT. Translating gives CASSSRQGATTGELFF.

The chain combines TRBV5-1 with TRBJ2-3, with 7 bases that match TRBD1. This CDR3 is built from 16 residues. V was clipped by 4 bases and J by 4 bases; unmatched bases: 12. From germline, CDR1 is SGHRS and CDR2 YFSETQ. The CDR3 DNA sequence: TGCGCCAGCAGCGGACCGGGACAGTCCGCATCAGATACGCAGTATTTT. Translated: CASSGPGQSASDTQYF.